This T cell receptor (beta chain) was found in a study of shared clonotypes between healthy human individuals (TCRdb year 2020). Regarding the complete study: Two women and a few men aged 18 to 49 years were included in the cohort. For each donor, CD4 naive and CD4 memory were each run on three plates, CD8 naive on two plates, and CD8 memory on one plate. Libraries were prepared and TCR repertoires were sequenced by different laboratories using diverse techniques, in order to increase sequencing depth and limit assay-specific biases. Per donor, leukapheresis produced somewhere between about 0.94 and 9.5 billion PBMCs. The study deeply sequenced blood TCR repertoires of five healthy adults to estimate repertoire size and the extent of clonotype sharing between individuals.

Using the deep immunoSEQ assay, multiplex PCR amplified TCR CDR3 regions from genomic DNA. For each cell subset, the extracted genomic DNA was distributed evenly across all wells of several immunoSEQ 96-well plates, and each plate served as one replicate. For sorted subsets, each replicate PCR was loaded with about 0.2 ug genomic DNA, equivalent to about 33,000 T cell genomes. The purified libraries were quantified using a Qubit 3.0 fluorometer, sized with a Bioanalyzer 2100, and then quantified again using the KAPA Library Quantification kit. Every immunoSEQ 96-well plate was sequenced on a separate single-read 150-cycle Illumina NextSeq 550 flow cell. The source study handled its data this way. Because the immunoSEQ output held only junctional sequences and lacked quality scores, the filtering could not match the filtering applied to full-length reads. To assign V/J genes and CDR3, sequences were annotated using PyIR, a Python wrapper for IgBLAST v1.9, with IMGT germline references. Reads were filtered out if the reads had weak V/J assignments (E-value above 1e-6), no CDR3, stop codons, out-of-frame junctions, or ambiguous translated residues. V3J clonotypes were defined as sequences sharing an identical inferred V gene, J gene, and CDR3 amino acid sequence. The percentage overlap between two repertoires was calculated by dividing the number of shared unique clonotypes by the size of the smaller repertoire. RTK rarefaction, the Chao1 estimator, and Recon v2.1 estimates of unobserved clonotypes were used to assess repertoire richness. Generation probabilities were computed with OLGA for all TCRbeta clonotypes obtained by the gDNA method from several donors. TCRdb took over this immuneACCESS table, retaining in-frame rearrangements with V and J assigned. Such tables are incomplete; in checked studies, under half of the missing clones stem from an unresolved V gene, and the remainder is unexplained. V, J and clone size were drawn from that table, and D and trimming were deduced from the DNA. Counted in this sample were more than 2,000,000 clones; around 94% of them appeared once. The ten largest clones represent roughly 0.14% of the sample.

The donors were healthy, HIV-negative adults with no recently reported acute infections or vaccinations. All donors were Caucasian adults living in Nashville, Tennessee, USA. Magnetic negative selection was used to enrich CD4+ T cells, after which naive cells were positively selected on CD45RA and the negative fraction became the memory subset. Blood was collected by leukapheresis, and PBMCs were isolated by Ficoll-Histopaque density gradient centrifugation and then cryopreserved in liquid nitrogen vapor phase. Purity and quantity of every magnetically sorted T cell population were checked by analytical flow cytometry. Genomic DNA was isolated from every sorted fraction and measured by UV absorbance on a Nanodrop 2000c. Per the germline V gene, MNHNS is the CDR1 and SASEGT is the CDR2. V is reduced by 6 bases and J by 0 bases, leaving a spacing of 9 bases between them. The CDR3 covers 14 residues, taking in both the cysteine and the phenylalanine. CDR3 DNA only is kept here, 42 bases in frame from base 1.

Notes on this clone: The specificity of this receptor is unknown. No per-base quality is available; no much larger clone lies one base away.

Broad study findings and their caveats: Pairwise subsampling led to the expectation that sequencing depth would affect the degree of clonotype sharing among donors. Even with the large sequencing depth, rarefaction of the sorted-subset datasets indicated that sequencing was incomplete. Naive subsets generally had larger estimated clonotype richness than memory subsets. Because the study included only a small number of donors, the genetic and exposure-history diversity represented was limited. Compared with non-shared clonotypes, the clonotypes found in all four sorted-subset donors had higher generation probabilities. Sampling was restricted to blood, and TCR repertoires in tissues likely differ from the TCR repertoires found in blood. When several donors were compared, the shared fraction of clonotypes was about 5.5% for naive CD4, roughly 3.4% for naive CD8, 2% to 2.5% for memory CD4, and 0.4% for memory CD8.

The sample comprised naive CD4+ T cells sorted from blood. Per the publication, the cell subset or site label means: CD45RA+ positively selected. The source of this sequence is a man aged 18 to 30 in good health. The sequence links TRBV6-1 to TRBJ1-5, with the D gene too uncertain to name. The CDR3 corresponds to CASRVENSNQPQHF. The nucleotides read TGTGCCAGCAGAGTAGAGAATAGCAATCAGCCCCAGCATTTT.